A selection of T cell receptor beta chains follows, all from one sample in a study of cytotoxic CD8 clonotypes in ibrutinib-treated CLL. Method: immunoSEQ multiplex PCR; TCRdb's copy keeps in-frame clones and lacks some. Of just over 45,000 clones listed, 69% are singletons. Sequences were derived from PBMCs, sampled after 12 months of ibrutinib treatment. The receptors were sampled from a human donor with chronic lymphocytic leukemia. Both conserved end residues are part of each CDR3. The D gene is left open where the match is weak. Clone size is shown for a subset of rows, as once, few, many or a class of expanded clone.

.,TRBV19,TRBJ2-2,.,TGTGCCAGTAGTATGAGTGGGGGGCACACCGGGGAGCTGTTTTTT,CASSMSGGHTGELFF
.,TRBV28,TRBJ2-7,.,TGTGCCAGCAGTTTAGGCCAGTCGAGCTCCTACGAGCAGTACTTC,CASSLGQSSSYEQYF
TRBD1,TRBV4-1,TRBJ1-2,few,TGCGCCAGCAGCCAGTCGACAGGGTTTTCATATGGCTACACCTTC,CASSQSTGFSYGYTF
.,TRBV6-5,TRBJ1-4,few,TGTGCCAGCAGCCAAACGGGGTCGCGGGAAAAACTGTTTTTT,CASSQTGSREKLFF
TRBD1,TRBV6-5,TRBJ1-1,.,TGTGCCAGCAGTTATGGGACAGGGGTCACTGAAGCTTTCTTT,CASSYGTGVTEAFF
TRBD1,TRBV6-5,TRBJ1-1,.,TGTGCCAGCAGTTATCGGACAGGCCCGAACACTGAAGCTTTCTTT,CASSYRTGPNTEAFF
.,TRBV5-4,TRBJ1-2,.,TGTGCCAGCAGCTTGGATGGTTTCTACACCTTC,CASSLDGFYTF
.,TRBV4-1,TRBJ1-2,.,TGCGCCAGCAGCCACTGGGACGTCGGGGCCTATGGCTACACCTTC,CASSHWDVGAYGYTF
.,TRBV7-9,TRBJ1-5,.,TGTGCCAGCAGCTACGATAGCCGGCTAGGTCAGCCCCAGCATTTT,CASSYDSRLGQPQHF
.,TRBV7-3,TRBJ2-3,.,TGTGCCAGCAGCCCCGCGTCAGATACGCAGTATTTT,CASSPASDTQYF
.,TRBV7-9,TRBJ1-1,.,TGTGCCAGCAGCTTACTCGCAGGAATGAACACTGAAGCTTTCTTT,CASSLLAGMNTEAFF
.,TRBV27,TRBJ2-7,.,TGTGCCAGCAGTGGCCACCAGTCCTACGAGCAGTACTTC,CASSGHQSYEQYF
TRBD1,TRBV5-1,TRBJ1-2,.,TGCGCCAGCAGCCAAGACAGGGGGCTAGGCTACACCTTC,CASSQDRGLGYTF
TRBD2,TRBV7-6,TRBJ2-5,.,TGTGCCAGCAGCTTAGTGGGCGGGGAGGGATTAGAGACCCAGTACTTC,CASSLVGGEGLETQYF
.,TRBV10-3,TRBJ2-7,few,TGTGCCATCAGTGAGTACAAAGCGGGCTCCTACGAGCAGTACTTC,CAISEYKAGSYEQYF
.,TRBV11-1,TRBJ1-2,.,TGTGCCAGCAGCCCCGGGCAGGAACGCTATGGCTACACCTTC,CASSPGQERYGYTF
.,TRBV15,TRBJ1-1,.,TGTGCCACCAGCAGAGAGGGGGGCGCTGAAGCTTTCTTT,CATSREGGAEAFF
TRBD2,TRBV19,TRBJ2-3,.,TGTGCCAGTCGCTATCTGGGCGGGGGGAGCACAGATACGCAGTATTTT,CASRYLGGGSTDTQYF
.,TRBV10-3,TRBJ2-7,.,TGTGCCATCAAATCTACTGTAGGAGGGCCTAACGAGCAGTACTTC,CAIKSTVGGPNEQYF
TRBD2,TRBV5-1,TRBJ2-7,.,TGCGCCAGCAGCGGCCCAGCGGGGACCTACGAGCAGTACTTC,CASSGPAGTYEQYF
.,TRBV11-2,TRBJ2-3,once,TGTGCCAGCAGCTTAGGTTCTTGGGGAGGAGATACGCAGTATTTT,CASSLGSWGGDTQYF
.,TRBV5-4,TRBJ1-2,once,TGTGCCAGCAGCTCCGGACGAAGCGGAAACCAATATGGCTACACCTTC,CASSSGRSGNQYGYTF
TRBD1,TRBV5-1,TRBJ1-1,few,TGCGCCAGCAGACAAGACAGGGGGCGTATCGGCACTGAAGCTTTCTTT,CASRQDRGRIGTEAFF
TRBD1,TRBV5-3,TRBJ2-2,.,TGTGCCAGAAGCTTGGCCGAACGGGACAGGGAGAGCGGGGAGCTGTTTTTT,CARSLAERDRESGELFF